These 25 T cell receptor beta chains were sequenced from one sample in a study of identical twins. TCRdb reanalysed the 5' RACE reads using MiXCR and keeps one entry per CDR3 protein. The sample holds 430,000 or so distinct CDR3 sequences, approximately 24% seen once. This sample was shared with a second study, whose subject was T cells expressing NK-cell markers.

The source material was CD4+ T cells sorted from blood. These receptors were obtained from a woman under 30 in good health.

This clonotype was seen more than once but under ten times. This chain joins TRBV12-5 and TRBJ2-5, with 10 bases lining up with TRBD1. Germline-derived CDR1 and CDR2 are LGHNT and FRNRAP. The CDR3 sequence is 18 residues long. The trim removed 1 base at V and 5 bases at J, leaving 13 bases unmatched. CDR3 sequence: CASGLAVGGTGEVETQYF. CDR3 in DNA: TGTGCTAGTGGTTTGGCCGTAGGAGGGACAGGGGAAGTGGAGACCCAGTACTTC. Full variable domain (remainder filled in from reference TRBV12-5 and TRBJ2-5): DARVTQTPRHKVTEMGQEVTMRCQPILGHNTVFWYRQTMMQGLELLAYFRNRAPLDDSGMPKDRFSAEMPDATLATLKIQPSEPRDSAVYFCASGLAVGGTGEVETQYFGPGTRLLVL.

The V call is TRBV5-6, the J call TRBJ1-6; D gene unclear. The germline V gene encodes CDR1 SGHDT and CDR2 YYEEEE. The CDR3 has 12 amino acids. V dropped 0 bases and J dropped 8 bases, with 3 bases sitting between them. CDR3 DNA: TGTGCCAGCAGCTTGGCCCATTCACCCCTCCACTTT. It yields the protein CASSLAHSPLHF.

The gene calls are TRBV20-1 and TRBJ2-7, with a weak D call TRBD1 (6 bases). From germline, CDR1 is DFQATT and CDR2 SNEGSKA (reference sequence). This CDR3 is 14 amino acids long. Trimming cost V 5 bases and J 4 bases, with 18 bases left between them. The CDR3 loop reads CSAQGSGLTYEQYF. CDR3 DNA sequence: TGCAGTGCTCAGGGGTCCGGCCTGACTTACGAGCAGTACTTC.

This chain uses TRBV7-6 with TRBJ1-1; TRBD1 might be the D (5 bases). V lost 0 bases to trimming and J lost 0 bases, with 11 bases between them. The CDR3 loop spans 16 amino acids. CDR1 and CDR2 from the germline V gene are SGHVS and FNYEAQ. For the CDR3, the DNA is TGTGCCAGCAGCTTAGCACAGGCGAAAATGAACACTGAAGCTTTCTTT. It encodes CASSLAQAKMNTEAFF.

The CDR3 DNA is TGTGCCAGCAGCCAAGAGGGACAGAACATTCAGTACTTC. This encodes CASSQEGQNIQYF. The chain is built from TRBV3-1 and TRBJ2-4; TRBD1 aligns across 7 bases. This CDR3 contains 13 residues. Trimming at V came to 0 bases and at J to 7 bases, leaving 0 bases not matched to a gene. Germline V CDR1 and CDR2: LGHDT, YNNKEL (reference sequence). Complete variable domain (other parts from reference TRBV3-1 and TRBJ2-4): DTAVSQTPKYLVTQMGNDKSIKCEQNLGHDTMYWYKQDSKKFLKIMFSYNNKELIINETVPNRFSPKSPDKAHLNLHINSLELGDSAVYFCASSQEGQNIQYFGAGTRLSVL.

The gene calls are TRBV6-2 or TRBV6-3 and TRBJ2-1, with 8 bases matching TRBD2. This CDR3 contains 15 residues. Per the germline V gene, CDR1 is MNHEY and CDR2 is SVGEGT. Losses at the gene ends were 6 bases for V and 4 bases for J; bases not matched to a gene: 8. The CDR3 nucleotides read TGTGCCAGCAGCTCAGCGGGGGCCGGGTACAATGAGCAGTTCTTC. Translating it yields CASSSAGAGYNEQFF.

This clonotype appeared a single time. This chain uses TRBV7-2 with TRBJ2-5; tentative D call: TRBD1 (5 bases). CDR1 is SGHTA, CDR2 FQGNSA, per germline. The CDR3 loop spans 15 amino acids. The V gene lost 5 bases and the J gene lost 4 bases, with 17 bases spanning the gap. The CDR3 reads CASSLRQSFLETQYF. Written as DNA, the CDR3 is TGTGCCAGCAGCCTCCGACAGAGTTTTTTAGAGACCCAGTACTTC. Full variable domain (rest looked up from reference TRBV7-2 and TRBJ2-5): GAGVSQSPSNKVTEKGKDVELRCDPISGHTALYWYRQSLGQGLEFLIYFQGNSAPDKSGLPSDRFSAERTGGSVSTLTIQRTQQEDSAVYLCASSLRQSFLETQYFGPGTRLLVL.

This clonotype was recorded a few times. V gene TRBV5-8 combines with J gene TRBJ2-3; 9 bases line up with TRBD2. J was trimmed by 4 bases and V by 1 base; bases with no gene match: 7. This CDR3 has 16 amino acids. Germline-derived CDR1 and CDR2 are SGHTS and YDEGEE. DNA of the CDR3: TGTGCCAGCAGCTTGTCTGGGACTAGCATCCCAGATACGCAGTATTTT. This encodes CASSLSGTSIPDTQYF.

This clonotype was detected a few times. The V and J genes are TRBV6-2 or TRBV6-3 and TRBJ2-1, with D possibly being TRBD2 (6 bases). CDR3 length equals 16 residues. Germline V gene lookup returns CDR1 MNHEY and CDR2 SVGEGT. Trimming pared 1 base from V and 9 bases from J, leaving 19 bases between. In DNA form, the CDR3 reads TGTGCCAGCAGTTACTTGACTAGTCGCGTCCGCGGTGAGCAGTTCTTC. It yields the protein CASSYLTSRVRGEQFF.

This clonotype was detected a few times. V usage is TRBV27 and J usage is TRBJ2-3; 12 nucleotides line up with TRBD2. J lost 5 bases, V lost 3 bases, and 6 bases had no gene match. This CDR3 has 16 residues. The germline CDR1 and CDR2 sequences are MNHEY and SMNVEV (reference sequence). The CDR3 region has the DNA TGTGCCAGCAGTTTTGGGCTAGCGGGAGGGCGAGATACGCAGTATTTT. Its protein is CASSFGLAGGRDTQYF.

J is TRBJ1-2 and V is TRBV11-3, with a tentative D call TRBD1 (6 bases). There are 12 residues in the CDR3. CDR1 is SGHNT and CDR2 is YENEEA in the germline V gene. Trimming took 4 bases from V and 8 from J, leaving 11 bases between them. The CDR3 reads CASSSAGEGYTF. The DNA for the CDR3 is TGTGCCAGCAGCTCGGCAGGGGAAGGCTACACCTTC.

This chain uses TRBV20-1 with TRBJ1-2; D is uncertain. CDR3 size: 13 residues. V gave up 6 bases and J gave up 4 bases, with 15 bases separating them. CDR1 DFQATT and CDR2 SNEGSKA come from the germline V gene (reference sequence). The CDR3 coding sequence is TGCAGTGCCGTCATCACAAACTTCTATGGCTACACCTTC. Its protein is CSAVITNFYGYTF.

The chain uses TRBV15 and TRBJ2-2, with D perhaps matching TRBD1 or TRBD2 (5 bases each). The CDR3 is made up of 16 amino acids. Trimming stripped 0 bases from V and 8 bases from J, with 16 bases between. Germline CDR1 LNHNV, CDR2 YYDKDF (reference sequence). This CDR3 is CATSRDRGLVGGELFF. The CDR3 DNA reads TGTGCCACCAGCAGAGATCGGGGCTTGGTCGGAGGGGAGCTGTTTTTT.

The rearrangement uses TRBV12-3 or TRBV12-4 and TRBJ2-2; TRBD2 might be the D (6 bases). The CDR3 is 17 residues long. Between the trimmed V and J ends, which lost 2 bases and 3 bases, there was a span of 16 bases. This CDR3 is CASSLSRGGLDTGELFF. The DNA of the CDR3 is TGTGCCAGCAGTTTATCTAGGGGAGGTTTGGACACCGGGGAGCTGTTTTTT.

This chain connects TRBV6-1 to TRBJ1-2; D remains ambiguous. V was clipped by 6 bases and J by 5 bases, with 19 bases between them. The CDR3 is 15 residues long. CDR1 is MNHNS and CDR2 is SASEGT in the germline V gene. This CDR3 is CASRLTGRVGYGYTF. CDR3 sequence (DNA): TGTGCCAGCAGACTCACCGGTCGAGTAGGGTATGGCTACACCTTC.

The chain has TRBV27 and TRBJ1-1; D might be TRBD1 (5 bases). Germline V gene sequence: CDR1 MNHEY, CDR2 SMNVEV (reference sequence). Trimming left V 5 bases short and J 2 bases short, with 9 bases between. The CDR3 length is 13 residues. In nucleotides, the CDR3 is TGTGCCAGCAGTCGATGGACAAACACTGAAGCTTTCTTT. It is translated as CASSRWTNTEAFF.

The chain recombines TRBV7-9 with TRBJ1-1; possible D gene TRBD1, 6 bases. CDR3 length equals 16 residues. CDR1 is SEHNR and CDR2 is FQNEAQ in the germline V gene (reference sequence). V was trimmed by 1 base and J by 2 bases, leaving 14 bases between them. For the CDR3, the DNA is TGTGCCAGCAGCTTAGGGCAGGGGACGAGAAACACTGAAGCTTTCTTT. Its translation: CASSLGQGTRNTEAFF.

The rearrangement links TRBV7-2 to TRBJ2-1; D is undetermined. This CDR3 spans 13 amino acids. CDR1 and CDR2 (germline): SGHTA, FQGNSA. The V gene lost 1 base and the J gene lost 4 bases, with 5 bases spanning the gap. The CDR3, as DNA: TGTGCCAGCAGCTTAGACCAGTACAATGAGCAGTTCTTC. Amino acids: CASSLDQYNEQFF.

This clonotype was counted a few times. This chain links TRBV29-1 with TRBJ2-7; 7 bases match TRBD2. V lost 4 bases, J lost 0 bases, and 6 bases stayed unmatched. Germline V lookup: CDR1 SQVTM, CDR2 ANQGSEA. The CDR3 consists of 14 residues. The CDR3 region has the DNA TGCAGCGTTGGATTGGGGGGGAGCTCCTACGAGCAGTACTTC. Translating it yields CSVGLGGSSYEQYF.

The rearrangement uses TRBV11-2 and TRBJ2-2, with no clear D. The germline V gene has CDR1 SGHAT and CDR2 FQNNGV. V lost 2 bases, J lost 6 bases, and 7 bases lay in between. This CDR3 contains 13 residues. The CDR3 bases are TGTGCCAGCAGCTTAAACGGTCCCGGGGAGCTGTTTTTT. It encodes CASSLNGPGELFF.

The V and J genes are TRBV5-1 and TRBJ2-7; 9 bases are shared with TRBD1. The germline gives CDR1 SGHRS, CDR2 YFSETQ. V shed 3 bases, J shed 7 bases, and the junction held 8 bases outside the gene matches. The CDR3 runs 14 residues. CDR3 DNA sequence: TGCGCCAGCAGCTCTCGGACAGGGGAAGCAGAGCAGTACTTC. This translates into CASSSRTGEAEQYF.

As for this clonotype: One end of the junction does not line up with germline, which may come from a read error. The rearrangement uses TRBV2 and TRBJ2-7; maybe TRBD2 (5 bases). The CDR3 runs to 13 residues. CDR1 SNHLY and CDR2 FYNNEI come from the germline V gene. CDR3 nucleotides: TGTGCCAGCAGTGAAGTAGAGGCGGCTAAAAGAGGGTTC. Protein sequence: CASSEVEAAKRGF.

The table lists this clonotype with a few counts. The rearrangement links TRBV20-1 to TRBJ2-3; 16 nucleotides agree with TRBD2. From germline, CDR1 is DFQATT and CDR2 SNEGSKA (reference sequence). The CDR3 is made up of 17 amino acids. V lost 5 bases, J lost 1 base, and 6 bases stayed unmatched. The DNA for the CDR3 is TGCAGTGCTGAGGGGACTAGCGGGGGGGCAGGCACAGATACGCAGTATTTT. It is translated as CSAEGTSGGAGTDTQYF.

There are a few counts of this clonotype. The rearrangement joins TRBV20-1 to TRBJ2-2, with a possible D match to TRBD1 (5 bases). The germline V and J ends were trimmed by 1 base and 3 bases, with 12 bases remaining between them. Germline V lookup: CDR1 DFQATT, CDR2 SNEGSKA (reference sequence). This CDR3 has 15 residues. CDR3 protein: CSARARAGYTGELFF. In DNA, the CDR3 is TGCAGTGCTAGAGCCCGGGCAGGGTACACCGGGGAGCTGTTTTTT.

The chain combines TRBV7-2 with TRBJ2-1, with D perhaps matching TRBD1 (5 bases). The CDR3 has 16 residues. V lost 6 bases and J 8 bases, leaving 23 bases between the germline ends. Germline CDR1 reads SGHTA; CDR2 reads FQGNSA. The CDR3 DNA reads TGTGCCAGCAGTCGGTTCCCCCGCAGGGTAATGGATGAGCAGTTCTTC. Protein sequence: CASSRFPRRVMDEQFF.